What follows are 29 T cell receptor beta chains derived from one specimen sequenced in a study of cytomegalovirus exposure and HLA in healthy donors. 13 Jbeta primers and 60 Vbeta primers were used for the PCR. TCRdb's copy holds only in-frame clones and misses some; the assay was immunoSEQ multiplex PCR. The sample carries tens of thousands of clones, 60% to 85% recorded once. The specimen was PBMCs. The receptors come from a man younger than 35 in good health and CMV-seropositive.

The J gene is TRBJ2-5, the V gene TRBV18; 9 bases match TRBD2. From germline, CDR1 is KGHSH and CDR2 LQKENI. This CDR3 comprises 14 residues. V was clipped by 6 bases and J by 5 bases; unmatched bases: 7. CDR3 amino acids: CASSTAGGGETQYF. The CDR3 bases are TGTGCCAGCTCGACAGCGGGAGGAGGCGAGACCCAGTACTTC. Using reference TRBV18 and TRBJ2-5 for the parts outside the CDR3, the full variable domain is NAGVMQNPRHLVRRRGQEARLRCSPMKGHSHVYWYRQLPEEGLKFMVYLQKENIIDESGMPKERFSAEFPKEGPSILRIQQVVRGDSAAYFCASSTAGGGETQYFGPGTRLLVL.

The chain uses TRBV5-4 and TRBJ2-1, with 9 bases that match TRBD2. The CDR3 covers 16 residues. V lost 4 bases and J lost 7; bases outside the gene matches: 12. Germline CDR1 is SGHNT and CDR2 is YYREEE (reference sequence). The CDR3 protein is CASSPGGRASKNEQFF. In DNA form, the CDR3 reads TGTGCCAGCAGCCCGGGCGGGAGGGCCTCTAAAAATGAGCAGTTCTTC.

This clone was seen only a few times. The CDR3 protein is CASSHPRGGEGTDTQYF. For the CDR3, the DNA is TGTGCCAGCAGCCACCCACGGGGGGGCGAGGGCACAGATACGCAGTATTTT. This chain joins TRBV9 and TRBJ2-3, with 8 positions matching TRBD2. V was clipped by 4 bases and J by 1 base; unmatched bases: 11. The CDR3 extends over 17 amino acids. Germline CDR1 reads SGDLS; CDR2 reads YYNGEE.

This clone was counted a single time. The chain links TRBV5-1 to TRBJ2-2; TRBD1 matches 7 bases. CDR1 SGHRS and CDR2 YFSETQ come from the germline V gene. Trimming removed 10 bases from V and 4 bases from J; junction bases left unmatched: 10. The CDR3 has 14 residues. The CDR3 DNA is TGCGCCTGTTCGCGGACAGGATTCACCGGGGAGCTGTTTTTT. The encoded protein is CACSRTGFTGELFF. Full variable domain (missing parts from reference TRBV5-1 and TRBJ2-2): KAGVTQTPRYLIKTRGQQVTLSCSPISGHRSVSWYQQTPGQGLQFLFEYFSETQRNKGNFPGRFSGRQFSNSRSEMNVSTLELGDSALYLCACSRTGFTGELFFGEGSRLTVL.

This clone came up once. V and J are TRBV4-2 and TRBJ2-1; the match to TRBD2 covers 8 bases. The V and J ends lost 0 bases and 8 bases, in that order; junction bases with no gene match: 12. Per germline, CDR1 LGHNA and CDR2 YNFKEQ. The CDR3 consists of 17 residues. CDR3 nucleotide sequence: TGTGCCAGCAGCCAAGATGGGACCGGGACTAGACGTGATGAGCAGTTCTTC. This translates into CASSQDGTGTRRDEQFF.

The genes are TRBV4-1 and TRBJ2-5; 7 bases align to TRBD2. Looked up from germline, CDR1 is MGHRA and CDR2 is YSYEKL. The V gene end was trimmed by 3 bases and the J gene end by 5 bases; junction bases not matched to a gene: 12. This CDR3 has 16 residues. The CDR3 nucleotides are TGCGCCAGCAGCCAGGAGCGGGGACCCCGCACGGAGACCCAGTACTTC. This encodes CASSQERGPRTETQYF.

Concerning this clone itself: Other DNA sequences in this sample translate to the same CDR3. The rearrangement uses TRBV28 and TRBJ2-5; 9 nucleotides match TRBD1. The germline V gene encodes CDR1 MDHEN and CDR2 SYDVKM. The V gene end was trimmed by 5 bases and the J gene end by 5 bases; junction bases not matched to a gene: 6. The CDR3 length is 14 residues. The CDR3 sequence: CASSLQGAGETQYF. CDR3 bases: TGTGCCAGCAGTCTACAGGGGGCAGGGGAGACCCAGTACTTC.

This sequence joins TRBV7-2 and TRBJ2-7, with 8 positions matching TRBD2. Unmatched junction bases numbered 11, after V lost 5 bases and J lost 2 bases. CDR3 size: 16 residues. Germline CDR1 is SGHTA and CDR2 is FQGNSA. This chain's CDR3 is CASSREASGLAYEQYF. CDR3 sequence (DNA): TGTGCCAGCAGCCGCGAGGCTAGCGGGTTGGCCTACGAGCAGTACTTC.

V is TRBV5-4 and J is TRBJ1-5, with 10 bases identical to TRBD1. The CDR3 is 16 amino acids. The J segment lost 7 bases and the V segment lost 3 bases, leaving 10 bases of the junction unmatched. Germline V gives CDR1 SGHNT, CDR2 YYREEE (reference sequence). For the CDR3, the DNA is TGTGCCAGCAGCTACGGGACAGGGGCGGTAGGGCAGCCCCAGCATTTT. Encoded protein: CASSYGTGAVGQPQHF.

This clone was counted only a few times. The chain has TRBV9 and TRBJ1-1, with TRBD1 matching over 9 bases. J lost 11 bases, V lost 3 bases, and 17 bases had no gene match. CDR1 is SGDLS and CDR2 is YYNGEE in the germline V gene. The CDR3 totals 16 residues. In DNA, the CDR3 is TGTGCCAGCAGCGCTCTTTCTTCCACGACAGGGGGAATTGCTTTCTTT. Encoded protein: CASSALSSTTGGIAFF.

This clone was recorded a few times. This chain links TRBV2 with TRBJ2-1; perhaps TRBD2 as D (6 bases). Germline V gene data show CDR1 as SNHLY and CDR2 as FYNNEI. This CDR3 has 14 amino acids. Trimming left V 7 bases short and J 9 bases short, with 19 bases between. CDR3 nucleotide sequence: TGTGCCAGCAAATTGGAGGGGATTAGGAGTGAGCAGTTCTTC. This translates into CASKLEGIRSEQFF.

CDR3 DNA sequence: TGTGCCACCCAGAGAGGCTATGGCTACACCTTC. Translation gives CATQRGYGYTF. The chain carries TRBV6-1 and TRBJ1-2; D is ambiguous. The germline gives CDR1 MNHNS, CDR2 SASEGT. The V and J ends lost 10 bases and 4 bases respectively, with 10 bases between them. This CDR3 is built from 11 residues.

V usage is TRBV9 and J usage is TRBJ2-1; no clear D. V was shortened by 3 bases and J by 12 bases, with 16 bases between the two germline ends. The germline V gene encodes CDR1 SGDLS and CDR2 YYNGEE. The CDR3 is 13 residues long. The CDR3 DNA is TGTGCCAGCAGCGATCTCAGGATCAGTGGGCAGTTCTTC. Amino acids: CASSDLRISGQFF. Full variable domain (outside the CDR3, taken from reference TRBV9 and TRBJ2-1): DSGVTQTPKHLITATGQRVTLRCSPRSGDLSVYWYQQSLDQGLQFLIQYYNGEERAKGNILERFSAQQFPDLHSELNLSSLELGDSALYFCASSDLRISGQFFGPGTRLTVL.

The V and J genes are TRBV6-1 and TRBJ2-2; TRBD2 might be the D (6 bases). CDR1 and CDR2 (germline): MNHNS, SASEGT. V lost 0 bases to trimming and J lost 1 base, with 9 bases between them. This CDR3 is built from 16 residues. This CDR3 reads CASSEAPGLNTGELFF. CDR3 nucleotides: TGTGCCAGCAGTGAAGCCCCGGGACTGAACACCGGGGAGCTGTTTTTT.

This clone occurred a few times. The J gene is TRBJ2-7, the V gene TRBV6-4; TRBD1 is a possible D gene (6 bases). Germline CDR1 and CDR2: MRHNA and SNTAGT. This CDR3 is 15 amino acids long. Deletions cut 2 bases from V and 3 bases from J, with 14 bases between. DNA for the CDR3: TGTGCCAGCAGTGACCCCACAGGGACGGACTACGAGCAGTACTTC. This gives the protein CASSDPTGTDYEQYF.

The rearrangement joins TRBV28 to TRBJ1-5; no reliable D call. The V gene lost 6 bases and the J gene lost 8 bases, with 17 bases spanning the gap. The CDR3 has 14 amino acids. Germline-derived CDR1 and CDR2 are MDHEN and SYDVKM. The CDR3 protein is CASRIRELRKPQHF. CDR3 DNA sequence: TGTGCCAGCAGGATCCGGGAGCTTAGGAAGCCCCAGCATTTT.

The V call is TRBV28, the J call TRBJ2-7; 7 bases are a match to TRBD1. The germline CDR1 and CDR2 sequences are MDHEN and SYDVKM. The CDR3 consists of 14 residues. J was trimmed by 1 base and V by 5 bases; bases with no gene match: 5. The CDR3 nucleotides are TGTGCCAGCAGTAGTCCGGGACAGTCCTACGAGCAGTACTTC. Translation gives CASSSPGQSYEQYF.

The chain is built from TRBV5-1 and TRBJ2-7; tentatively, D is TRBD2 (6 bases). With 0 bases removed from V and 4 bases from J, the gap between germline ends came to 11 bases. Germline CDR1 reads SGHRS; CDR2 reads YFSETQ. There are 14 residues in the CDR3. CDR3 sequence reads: CASSLDGSTYEQYF. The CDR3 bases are TGCGCCAGCAGCTTGGACGGGAGTACGTACGAGCAGTACTTC.

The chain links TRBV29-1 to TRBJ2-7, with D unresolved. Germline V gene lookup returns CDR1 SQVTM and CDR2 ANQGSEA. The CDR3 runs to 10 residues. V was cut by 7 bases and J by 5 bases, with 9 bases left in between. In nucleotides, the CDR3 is TGCAGCGCCGCGGTAGACGAGCAGTACTTC. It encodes CSAAVDEQYF.

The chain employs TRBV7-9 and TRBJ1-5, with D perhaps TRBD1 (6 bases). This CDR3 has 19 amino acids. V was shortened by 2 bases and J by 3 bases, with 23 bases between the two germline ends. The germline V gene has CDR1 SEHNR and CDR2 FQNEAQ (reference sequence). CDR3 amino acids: CASSLKFLGAPGYNQPQHF. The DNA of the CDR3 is TGTGCCAGCAGCTTAAAGTTCTTGGGGGCGCCCGGGTACAATCAGCCCCAGCATTTT.

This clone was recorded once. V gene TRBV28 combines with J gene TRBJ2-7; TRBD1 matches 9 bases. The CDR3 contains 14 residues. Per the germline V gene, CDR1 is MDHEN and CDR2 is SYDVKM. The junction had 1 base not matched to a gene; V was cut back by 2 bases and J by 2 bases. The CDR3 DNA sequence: TGTGCCAGCAGTTTAGACAGGGGGGCCTACGAGCAGTACTTC. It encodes CASSLDRGAYEQYF. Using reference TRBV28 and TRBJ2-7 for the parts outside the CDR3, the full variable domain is DVKVTQSSRYLVKRTGEKVFLECVQDMDHENMFWYRQDPGLGLRLIYFSYDVKMKEKGDIPEGYSVSREKKERFSLILESASTNQTSMYLCASSLDRGAYEQYFGPGTRLTVT.

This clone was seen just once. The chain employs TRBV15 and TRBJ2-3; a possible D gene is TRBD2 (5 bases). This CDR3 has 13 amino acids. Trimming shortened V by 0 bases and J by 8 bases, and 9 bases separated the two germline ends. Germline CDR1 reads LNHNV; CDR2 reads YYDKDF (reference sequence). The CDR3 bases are TGTGCCACCAGCAGAGAGACTATTAGTACGCAGTATTTT. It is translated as CATSRETISTQYF.

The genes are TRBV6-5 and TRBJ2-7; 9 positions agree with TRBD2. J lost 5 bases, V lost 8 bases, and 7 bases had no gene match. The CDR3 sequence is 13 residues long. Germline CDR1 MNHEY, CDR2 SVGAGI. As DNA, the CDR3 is TGTGCCAGCCGCGGGACTAGCTTTGACGAGCAGTACTTC. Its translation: CASRGTSFDEQYF.

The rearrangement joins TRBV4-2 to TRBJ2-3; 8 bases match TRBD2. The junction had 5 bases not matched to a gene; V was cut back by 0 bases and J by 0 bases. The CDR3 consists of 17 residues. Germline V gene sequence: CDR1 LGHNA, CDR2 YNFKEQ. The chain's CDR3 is CASSQDTSGGSTDTQYF. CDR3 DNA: TGTGCCAGCAGCCAAGATACTAGCGGAGGTAGCACAGATACGCAGTATTTT.

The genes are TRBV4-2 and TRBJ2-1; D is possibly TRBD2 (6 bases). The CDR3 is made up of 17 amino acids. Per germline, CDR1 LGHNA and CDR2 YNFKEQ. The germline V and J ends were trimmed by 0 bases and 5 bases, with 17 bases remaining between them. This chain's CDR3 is CASSQERVGSLNNEQFF. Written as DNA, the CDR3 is TGTGCCAGCAGCCAAGAAAGAGTCGGGAGTTTGAACAATGAGCAGTTCTTC.

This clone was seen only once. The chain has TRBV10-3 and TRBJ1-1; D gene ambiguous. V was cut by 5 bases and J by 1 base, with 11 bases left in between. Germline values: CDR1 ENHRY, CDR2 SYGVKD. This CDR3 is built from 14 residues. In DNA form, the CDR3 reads TGTGCCATCAGTTACCTGGCTGGGAACACTGAAGCTTTCTTT. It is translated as CAISYLAGNTEAFF.

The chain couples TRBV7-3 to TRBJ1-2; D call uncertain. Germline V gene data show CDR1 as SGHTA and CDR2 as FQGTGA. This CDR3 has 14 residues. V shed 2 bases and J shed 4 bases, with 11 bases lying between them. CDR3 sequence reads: CASSLGPDVYGYTF. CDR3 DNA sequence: TGTGCCAGCAGCTTAGGGCCAGATGTCTATGGCTACACCTTC.

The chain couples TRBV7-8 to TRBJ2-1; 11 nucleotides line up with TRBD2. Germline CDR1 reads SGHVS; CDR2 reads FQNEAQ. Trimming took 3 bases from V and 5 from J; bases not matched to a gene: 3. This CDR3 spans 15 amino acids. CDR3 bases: TGTGCCAGCAGCTTCGTAGCGGGAGGGAACAATGAGCAGTTCTTC. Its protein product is CASSFVAGGNNEQFF.

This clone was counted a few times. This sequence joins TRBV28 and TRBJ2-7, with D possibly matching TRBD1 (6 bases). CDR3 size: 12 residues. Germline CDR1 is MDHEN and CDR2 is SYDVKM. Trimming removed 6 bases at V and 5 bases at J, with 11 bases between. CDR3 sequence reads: CASSLRGHEQYF. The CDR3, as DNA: TGTGCCAGCAGCCTCAGGGGCCACGAGCAGTACTTC.